These T cell receptor beta chains were read from a single sample in a study of T-cell reconstitution after alpha-beta-depleted transplantation in children. TCRdb re-analysed the PCR reads in MiXCR, keeping a single row per CDR3 protein. Of some 840,000 distinct CDR3 sequences in the sample, approximately 15% were seen once. The input for sequencing was PBMCs, mostly from graft donor cells, taken 360 days after TCRalphabeta/CD19-depleted stem cell transplant. Receptors originate from a male patient aged 10-17 years who had a stem cell transplant for acute lymphoblastic leukemia, so the T cells may come from the graft donor. CDR3s include the opening cysteine and the closing phenylalanine or tryptophan. The D gene is left open where the match is weak. Clone size is stated in some rows and not others, as once, few, many or a class when expanded.

j_gene | len | d_gene | v_gene | abundance | CDR3aa | CDR3nt
TRBJ2-5 | 15 | - | TRBV7-9 | few | CASSFTTGAQETQYF | TGTGCCAGCAGCTTCACAACCGGGGCGCAAGAGACCCAGTACTTC
TRBJ2-2 | 14 | - | TRBV7-9 | many | CASSLTENTGELFF | TGTGCCAGCAGCTTAACGGAGAACACCGGGGAGCTGTTTTTT
TRBJ1-2 | 15 | - | TRBV18 | - | CASSTIFDTNYGYTF | TGTGCCAGCTCCACCATCTTCGACACTAACTATGGCTACACCTTC
TRBJ2-3 | 15 | TRBD1 | TRBV5-1 | - | CASSRGQGTTDTQYF | TGCGCCAGCAGCAGGGGACAGGGGACCACAGATACGCAGTATTTT
TRBJ1-2 | 15 | - | TRBV13 | - | CASSLSARKNYGYTF | TGTGCCAGCAGCTTATCGGCTCGAAAAAACTATGGCTACACCTTC
TRBJ2-7 | 15 | TRBD1 | TRBV27 | - | CASSWGTGPSYEQYF | TGTGCCAGCAGTTGGGGGACAGGGCCCTCCTACGAGCAGTACTTC
TRBJ2-7 | 12 | - | TRBV27 | - | CASRGHPYEQYF | TGTGCCAGCAGGGGACACCCCTACGAGCAGTACTTC
TRBJ2-7 | 15 | TRBD1 | TRBV4-1 | - | CASSPTGILSYEQYF | TGCGCCAGCAGCCCGACAGGGATTTTGTCCTACGAGCAGTACTTC
TRBJ2-7 | 16 | TRBD1 | TRBV20-1 | many | CSASYGTVSSSYEQYF | TGCAGTGCTAGTTACGGGACAGTTTCCAGCTCCTACGAGCAGTACTTC
TRBJ2-2 | 15 | TRBD1 | TRBV12-3/TRBV12-4 | few | CASSFRQGANGELFF | TGTGCCAGCAGTTTTAGGCAGGGGGCAAACGGGGAGCTGTTTTTT
TRBJ2-5 | 13 | - | TRBV5-1 | many | CASRHGTEETQYF | TGCGCCAGCAGGCACGGGACGGAAGAGACCCAGTACTTC
TRBJ2-7 | 15 | TRBD2 | TRBV20-1 | many | CSALGGLAGFYEQYF | TGCAGTGCTTTGGGAGGACTAGCGGGATTCTACGAGCAGTACTTC
TRBJ2-7 | 16 | - | TRBV4-1 | few | CASSQVEGPRSYEQYF | TGCGCCAGCAGCCAAGTTGAAGGGCCACGCTCCTACGAGCAGTACTTC
TRBJ2-3 | 12 | TRBD2 | TRBV6-6 | few | CASRGRADTQYF | TGTGCCAGCAGAGGGAGGGCAGATACGCAGTATTTT
TRBJ2-3 | 13 | TRBD2 | TRBV29-1 | many | CSFKTSGTDTQYF | TGCAGCTTTAAGACTAGCGGCACAGATACGCAGTATTTT
TRBJ1-1 | 15 | - | TRBV7-2 | - | CASSTQTGRNTEAFF | TGTGCCAGCAGCACCCAGACAGGAAGGAACACTGAAGCTTTCTTT
TRBJ2-1 | 14 | TRBD2 | TRBV20-1 | few | CSASGAGGLHEQFF | TGCAGTGCTAGTGGCGCGGGAGGGCTCCATGAGCAGTTCTTC
TRBJ2-7 | 14 | - | TRBV12-3/TRBV12-4 | few | CASSIYRDGYEQYF | TGTGCCAGCAGTATTTACCGGGACGGCTACGAGCAGTACTTC
TRBJ2-4 | 16 | TRBD2 | TRBV5-1 | many | CASSSPKTSGKNIQYF | TGCGCCAGCAGCTCTCCTAAGACTAGCGGAAAAAACATTCAGTACTTC
TRBJ1-1 | 15 | - | TRBV9 | many | CASSITGTDNTEAFF | TGTGCCAGCAGCATCACCGGGACGGACAACACTGAAGCTTTCTTT
TRBJ2-3 | 14 | TRBD1 | TRBV11-3 | - | CASSSYRGRDTQYF | TGTGCCAGCAGCTCCTACAGGGGGCGGGATACGCAGTATTTT
TRBJ1-2 | 15 | - | TRBV15 | many | CATSRDMIANYGYTF | TGTGCCACCAGCAGAGATATGATAGCTAACTATGGCTACACCTTC
TRBJ2-5 | 15 | TRBD2 | TRBV7-9 | few | CASSRNRDYQETQYF | TGTGCCAGCAGCCGAAACCGGGACTATCAAGAGACCCAGTACTTC
TRBJ1-5 | 15 | - | TRBV12-3/TRBV12-4 | - | CASKHGGYSNQPQHF | TGTGCCAGCAAGCATGGCGGGTATAGCAATCAGCCCCAGCATTTT
TRBJ2-2 | 15 | TRBD2 | TRBV12-3/TRBV12-4 | - | CASKLAGAESRELFF | TGTGCCAGCAAACTAGCGGGAGCAGAGTCAAGGGAGCTGTTTTTT
TRBJ1-2 | 14 | - | TRBV29-1 | - | CSVRWDTLNYDYTF | TGCAGCGTTCGCTGGGACACCCTTAACTATGACTACACCTTC
TRBJ2-1 | 21 | TRBD1 | TRBV7-2 | - | CASSLAGTGRAGTTSYNEQFF | TGTGCCAGCAGCTTAGCGGGGACAGGGAGGGCCGGGACTACATCCTACAATGAGCAGTTCTTC
TRBJ2-7 | 13 | TRBD1 | TRBV29-1 | few | CSVWTGSSYEQYF | TGCAGCGTGTGGACAGGGAGCTCCTACGAGCAGTACTTC
TRBJ2-7 | 16 | - | TRBV7-9 | - | CASSFSGPGWDYEQYF | TGTGCCAGCAGCTTCTCCGGGCCAGGGTGGGATTACGAGCAGTACTTC
TRBJ2-7 | 14 | - | TRBV27 | few | CASSLGQAFYEQYF | TGTGCCAGCAGTTTGGGACAAGCCTTTTACGAGCAGTACTTC
TRBJ2-2 | 18 | TRBD2 | TRBV4-1 | few | CASSQGSALAGVTGELFF | TGCGCCAGCAGCCAAGGATCCGCTCTAGCGGGAGTCACCGGGGAGCTGTTTTTT
TRBJ2-7 | 14 | TRBD1 | TRBV4-1 | many | CASSPGTGLYEQYF | TGTGCCAGCTCACCAGGGACAGGCCTGTACGAGCAGTACTTC
TRBJ2-3 | 14 | TRBD2 | TRBV29-1 | few | CSVEGDGRADTQYF | TGCAGCGTTGAGGGAGATGGGAGGGCAGATACGCAGTATTTT
TRBJ2-5 | 17 | TRBD2 | TRBV20-1 | - | CSARERELAHYQETQYF | TGCAGTGCTAGAGAGAGGGAACTAGCGCATTACCAAGAGACCCAGTACTTC
TRBJ2-4 | 15 | - | TRBV6-6 | few | CASSYGQGSKNIQYF | TGTGCCAGCAGTTACGGCCAGGGTTCCAAAAACATTCAGTACTTC
TRBJ2-1 | 16 | - | TRBV11-2 | - | CASSLDSLGRYNEQFF | TGTGCCAGCAGCTTAGATTCCCTCGGCCGTTACAATGAGCAGTTCTTC
TRBJ2-7 | 15 | - | TRBV28 | few | CASSLYYKSLGEQYF | TGTGCCAGCAGCCTCTATTATAAGTCTTTGGGCGAGCAGTACTTC
TRBJ1-2 | 16 | TRBD1 | TRBV5-5 | once | CASSLSDRGVRDGYTF | TGTGCCAGCAGCTTGTCGGACAGGGGCGTGAGGGATGGCTACACCTTC
TRBJ2-4 | 12 | - | TRBV4-1 | - | CASSPPAGARSF | TGCGCCAGCAGCCCCCCCGCGGGGGCGAGAAGCTTC
TRBJ1-5 | 15 | TRBD1 | TRBV12-3/TRBV12-4 | many | CASSLAGQGNQPQHF | TGTGCCAGCAGTTTAGCAGGACAGGGCAATCAGCCCCAGCATTTT
TRBJ2-7 | 15 | TRBD2 | TRBV25-1 | few | CASSEELAVSYEQYF | TGTGCCAGCAGTGAAGAACTAGCGGTATCCTACGAGCAGTACTTC
TRBJ1-1 | 14 | - | TRBV6-1 | few | CASIPWVSDTEAFF | TGTGCCAGCATCCCGTGGGTAAGCGACACTGAAGCTTTCTTT